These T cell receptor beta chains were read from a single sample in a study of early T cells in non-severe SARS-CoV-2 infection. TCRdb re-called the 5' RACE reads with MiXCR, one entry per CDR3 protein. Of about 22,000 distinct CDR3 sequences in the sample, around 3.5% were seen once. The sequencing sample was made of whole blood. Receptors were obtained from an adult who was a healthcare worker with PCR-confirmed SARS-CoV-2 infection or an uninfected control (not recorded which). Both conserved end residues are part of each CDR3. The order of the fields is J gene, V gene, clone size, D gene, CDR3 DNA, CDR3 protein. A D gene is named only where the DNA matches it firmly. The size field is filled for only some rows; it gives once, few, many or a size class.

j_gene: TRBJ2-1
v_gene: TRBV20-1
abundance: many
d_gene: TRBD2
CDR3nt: TGCAGTGCTAGTGAAGGACTAGCGGGAGGAAATGAGCAGTTCTTC
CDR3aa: CSASEGLAGGNEQFF

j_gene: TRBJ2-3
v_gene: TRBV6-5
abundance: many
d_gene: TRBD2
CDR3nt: TGTGCCAGCAGCTCTTTAGCGGGTTGGACAGATACGCAGTATTTT
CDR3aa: CASSSLAGWTDTQYF

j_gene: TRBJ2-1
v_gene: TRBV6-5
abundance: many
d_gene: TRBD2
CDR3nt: TGTGCCAGCAGTTACGGCGGGAGGCCCAATGAGCAGTTCTTC
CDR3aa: CASSYGGRPNEQFF

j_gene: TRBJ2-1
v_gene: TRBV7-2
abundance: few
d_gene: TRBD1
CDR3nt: TGTGCCAGCAGCCAGGGGGCCTCCAGGTACAATGAGCAGTTCTTC
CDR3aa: CASSQGASRYNEQFF

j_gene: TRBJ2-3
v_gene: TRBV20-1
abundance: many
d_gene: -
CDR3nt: TGCAGTGCTAGAGAGTCCGGATTCGGGACAGATACGCAGTATTTT
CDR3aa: CSARESGFGTDTQYF

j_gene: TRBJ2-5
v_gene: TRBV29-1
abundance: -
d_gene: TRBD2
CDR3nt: TGCAGCGTTGCCCCTAGCGGGGGGCCCCAAGAGACCCAGTACTTC
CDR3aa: CSVAPSGGPQETQYF

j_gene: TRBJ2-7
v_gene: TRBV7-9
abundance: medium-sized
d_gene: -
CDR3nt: TGTGCCAGTCGAGCGGAATACGAGCAGTACTTC
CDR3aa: CASRAEYEQYF

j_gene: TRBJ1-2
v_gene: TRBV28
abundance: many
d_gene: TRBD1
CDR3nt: TGTGCCAGCAGTTTATTGGACAGGGACGGCTACACCTTC
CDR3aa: CASSLLDRDGYTF

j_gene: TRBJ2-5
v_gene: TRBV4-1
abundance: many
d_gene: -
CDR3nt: TGCGCCAGCAGCCCCGGCCCTACAGAGACCCAGTACTTC
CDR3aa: CASSPGPTETQYF

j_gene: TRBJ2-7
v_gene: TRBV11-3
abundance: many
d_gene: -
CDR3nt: TGTGCCAGCAGCTTAGATGGCGGTACCTACGAGCAGTACTTC
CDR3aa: CASSLDGGTYEQYF

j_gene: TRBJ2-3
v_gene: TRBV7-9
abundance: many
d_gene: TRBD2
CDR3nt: TGTGCCAGCAGCTCCGGGACTAGCGGGGTAACGCAGTATTTT
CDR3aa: CASSSGTSGVTQYF

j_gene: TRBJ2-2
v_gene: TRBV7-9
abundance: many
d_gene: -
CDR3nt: TGTGCCAGCAGCTTAGGTTACAACACCGGGGAGCTGTTTTTT
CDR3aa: CASSLGYNTGELFF

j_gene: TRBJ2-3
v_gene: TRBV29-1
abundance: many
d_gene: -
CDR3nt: TGCAGCGTTGACGAAGGGGTCACAGATACGCAGTATTTT
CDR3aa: CSVDEGVTDTQYF

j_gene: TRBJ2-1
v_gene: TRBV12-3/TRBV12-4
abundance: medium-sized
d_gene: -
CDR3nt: TGTGCCAGCATCTCCCGGAGGGCTCCTGGCAATGAGCAGTTCTTC
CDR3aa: CASISRRAPGNEQFF

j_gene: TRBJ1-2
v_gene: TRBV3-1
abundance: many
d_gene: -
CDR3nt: TGTGCCAGCAGCCGGACGACTGCTAACTATGGCTACACCTTC
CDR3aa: CASSRTTANYGYTF

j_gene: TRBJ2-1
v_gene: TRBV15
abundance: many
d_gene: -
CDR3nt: TGTGCCACCAGCAGAGATGTGAGCGGGTTCTCCTACAATGAGCAGTTCTTC
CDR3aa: CATSRDVSGFSYNEQFF

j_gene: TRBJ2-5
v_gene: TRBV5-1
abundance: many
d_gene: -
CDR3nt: TGCGCCAGCAGCCAGGGGAACTCACAAGAGACCCAGTACTTC
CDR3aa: CASSQGNSQETQYF